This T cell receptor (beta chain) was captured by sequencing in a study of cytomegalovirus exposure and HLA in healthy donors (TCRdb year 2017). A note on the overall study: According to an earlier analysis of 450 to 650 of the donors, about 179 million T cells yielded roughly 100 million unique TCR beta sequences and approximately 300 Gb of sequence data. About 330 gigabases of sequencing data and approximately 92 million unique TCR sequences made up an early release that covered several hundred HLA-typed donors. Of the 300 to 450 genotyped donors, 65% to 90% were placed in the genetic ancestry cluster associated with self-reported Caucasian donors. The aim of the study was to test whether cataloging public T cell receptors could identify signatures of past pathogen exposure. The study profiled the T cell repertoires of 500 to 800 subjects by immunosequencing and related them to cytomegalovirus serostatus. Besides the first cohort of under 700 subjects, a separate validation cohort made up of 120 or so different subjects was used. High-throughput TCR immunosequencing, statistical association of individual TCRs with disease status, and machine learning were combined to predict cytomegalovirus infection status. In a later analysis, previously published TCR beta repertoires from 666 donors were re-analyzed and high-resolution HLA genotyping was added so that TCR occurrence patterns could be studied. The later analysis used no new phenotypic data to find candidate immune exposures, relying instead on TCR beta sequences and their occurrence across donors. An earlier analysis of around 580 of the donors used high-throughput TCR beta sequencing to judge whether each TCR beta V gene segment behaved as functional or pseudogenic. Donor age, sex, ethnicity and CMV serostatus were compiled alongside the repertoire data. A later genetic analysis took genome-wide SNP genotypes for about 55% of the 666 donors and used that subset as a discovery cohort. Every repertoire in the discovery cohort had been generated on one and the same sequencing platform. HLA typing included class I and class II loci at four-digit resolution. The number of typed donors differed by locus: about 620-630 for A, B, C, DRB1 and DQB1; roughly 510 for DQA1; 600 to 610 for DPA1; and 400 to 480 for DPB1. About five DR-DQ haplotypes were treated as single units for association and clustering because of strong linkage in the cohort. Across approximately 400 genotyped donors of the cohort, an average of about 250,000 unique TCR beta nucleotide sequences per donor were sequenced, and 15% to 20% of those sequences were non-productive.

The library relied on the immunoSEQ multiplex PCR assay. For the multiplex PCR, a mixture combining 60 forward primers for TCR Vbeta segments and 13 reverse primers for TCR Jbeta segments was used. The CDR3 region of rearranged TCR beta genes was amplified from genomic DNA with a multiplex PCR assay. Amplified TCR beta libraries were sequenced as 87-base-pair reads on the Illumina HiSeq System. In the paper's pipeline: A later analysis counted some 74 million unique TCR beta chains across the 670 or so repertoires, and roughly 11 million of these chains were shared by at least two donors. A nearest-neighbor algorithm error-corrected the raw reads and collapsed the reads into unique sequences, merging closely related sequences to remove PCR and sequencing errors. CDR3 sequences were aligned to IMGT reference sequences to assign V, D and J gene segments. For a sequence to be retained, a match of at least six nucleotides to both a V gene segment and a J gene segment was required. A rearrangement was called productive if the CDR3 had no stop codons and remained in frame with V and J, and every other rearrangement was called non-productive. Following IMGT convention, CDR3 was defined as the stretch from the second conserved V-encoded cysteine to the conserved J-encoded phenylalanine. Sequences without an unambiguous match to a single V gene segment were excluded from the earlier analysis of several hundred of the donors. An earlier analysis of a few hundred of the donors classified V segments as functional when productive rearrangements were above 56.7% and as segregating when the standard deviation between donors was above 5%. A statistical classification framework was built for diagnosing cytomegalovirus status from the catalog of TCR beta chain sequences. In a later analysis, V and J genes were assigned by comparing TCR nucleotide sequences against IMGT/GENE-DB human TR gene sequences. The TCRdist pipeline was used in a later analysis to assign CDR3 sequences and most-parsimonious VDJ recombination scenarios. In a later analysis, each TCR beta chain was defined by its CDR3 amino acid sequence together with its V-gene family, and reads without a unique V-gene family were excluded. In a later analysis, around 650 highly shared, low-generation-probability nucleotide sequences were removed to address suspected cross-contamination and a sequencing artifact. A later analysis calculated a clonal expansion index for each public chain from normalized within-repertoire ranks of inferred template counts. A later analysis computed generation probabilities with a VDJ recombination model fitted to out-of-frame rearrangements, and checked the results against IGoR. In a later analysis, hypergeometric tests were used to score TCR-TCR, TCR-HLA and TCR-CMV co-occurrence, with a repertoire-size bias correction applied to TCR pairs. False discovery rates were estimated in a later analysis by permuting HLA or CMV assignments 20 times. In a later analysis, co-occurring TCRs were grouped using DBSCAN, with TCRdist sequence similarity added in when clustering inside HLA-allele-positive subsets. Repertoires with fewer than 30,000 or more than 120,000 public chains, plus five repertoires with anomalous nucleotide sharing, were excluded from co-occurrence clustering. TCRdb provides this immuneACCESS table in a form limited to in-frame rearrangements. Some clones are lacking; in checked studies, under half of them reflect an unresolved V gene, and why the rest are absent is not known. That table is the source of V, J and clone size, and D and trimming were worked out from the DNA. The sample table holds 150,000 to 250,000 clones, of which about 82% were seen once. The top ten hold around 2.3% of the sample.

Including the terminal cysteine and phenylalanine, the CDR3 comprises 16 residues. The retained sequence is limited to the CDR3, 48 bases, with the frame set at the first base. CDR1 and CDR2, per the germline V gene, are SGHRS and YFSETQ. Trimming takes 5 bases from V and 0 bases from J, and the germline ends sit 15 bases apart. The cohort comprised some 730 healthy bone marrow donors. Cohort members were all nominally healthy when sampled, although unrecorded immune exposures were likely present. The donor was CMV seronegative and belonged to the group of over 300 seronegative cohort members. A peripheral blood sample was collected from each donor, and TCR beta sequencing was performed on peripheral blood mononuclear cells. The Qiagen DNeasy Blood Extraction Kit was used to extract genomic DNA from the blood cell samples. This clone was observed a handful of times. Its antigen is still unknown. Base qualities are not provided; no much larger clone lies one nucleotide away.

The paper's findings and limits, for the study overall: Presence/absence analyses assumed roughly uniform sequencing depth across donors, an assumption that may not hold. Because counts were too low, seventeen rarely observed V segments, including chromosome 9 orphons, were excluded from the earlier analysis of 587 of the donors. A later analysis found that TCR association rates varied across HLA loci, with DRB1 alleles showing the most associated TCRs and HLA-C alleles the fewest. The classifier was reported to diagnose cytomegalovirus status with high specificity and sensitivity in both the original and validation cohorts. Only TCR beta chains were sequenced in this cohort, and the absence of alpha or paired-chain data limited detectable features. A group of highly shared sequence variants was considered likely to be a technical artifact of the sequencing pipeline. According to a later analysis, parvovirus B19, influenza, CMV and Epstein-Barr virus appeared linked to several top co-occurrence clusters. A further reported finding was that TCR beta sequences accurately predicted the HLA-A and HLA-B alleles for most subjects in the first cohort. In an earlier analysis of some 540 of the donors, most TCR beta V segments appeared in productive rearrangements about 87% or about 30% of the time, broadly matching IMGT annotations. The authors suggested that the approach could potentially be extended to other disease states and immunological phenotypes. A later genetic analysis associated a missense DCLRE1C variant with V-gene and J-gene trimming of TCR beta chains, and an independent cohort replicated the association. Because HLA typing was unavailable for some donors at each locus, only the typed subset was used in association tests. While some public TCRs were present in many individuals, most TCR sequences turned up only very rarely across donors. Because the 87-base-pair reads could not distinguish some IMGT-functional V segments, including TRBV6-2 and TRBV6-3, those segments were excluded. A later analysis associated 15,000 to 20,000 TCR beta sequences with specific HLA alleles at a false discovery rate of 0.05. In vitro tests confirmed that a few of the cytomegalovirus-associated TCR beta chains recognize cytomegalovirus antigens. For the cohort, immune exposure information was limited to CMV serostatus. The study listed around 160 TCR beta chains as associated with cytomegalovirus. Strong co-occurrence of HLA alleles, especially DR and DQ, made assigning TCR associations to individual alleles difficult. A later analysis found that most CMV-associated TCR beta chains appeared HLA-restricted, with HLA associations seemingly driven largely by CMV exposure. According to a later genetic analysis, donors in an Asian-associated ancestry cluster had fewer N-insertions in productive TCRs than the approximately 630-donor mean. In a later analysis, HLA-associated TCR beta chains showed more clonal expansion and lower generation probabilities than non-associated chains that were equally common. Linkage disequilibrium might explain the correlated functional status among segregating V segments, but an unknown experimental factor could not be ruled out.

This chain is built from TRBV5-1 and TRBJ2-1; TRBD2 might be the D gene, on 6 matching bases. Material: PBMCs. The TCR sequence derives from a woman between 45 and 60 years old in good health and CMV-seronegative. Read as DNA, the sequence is TGCGCCAGCAGGCCAATGGCCGGGAGCTCCTACAATGAGCAGTTCTTC. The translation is CASRPMAGSSYNEQFF. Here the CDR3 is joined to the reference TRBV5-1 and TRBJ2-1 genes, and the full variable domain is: KAGVTQTPRYLIKTRGQQVTLSCSPISGHRSVSWYQQTPGQGLQFLFEYFSETQRNKGNFPGRFSGRQFSNSRSEMNVSTLELGDSALYLCASRPMAGSSYNEQFFGPGTRLTVL.